This passage covers 32 T cell receptor beta chains from one sample sequenced in a study of human T cells and chemical hapten exposure. As for time point: pre-sensitization, week 0. Treatment here: therapeutic diphenylcyclopropenone sensitization with weekly scalp DPC. TCRdb re-called the RACE reads through MiXCR, storing one row per CDR3 protein. The table records tens of thousands of distinct CDR3 sequences, 14% of them present only once. Material: whole blood, obtained in connection with sensitization to the hapten diphenylcyclopropenone (DPC). The receptors stem from a woman aged 50 to 60 with alopecia areata. Some clones in this sample may be carry-over from other donors' samples.

This sequence joins TRBV20-1 and TRBJ1-5; D might be TRBD1 (6 bases). Germline V lookup: CDR1 DFQATT, CDR2 SNEGSKA (reference sequence). The CDR3 extends over 16 amino acids. Trimming shortened V by 4 bases and J by 2 bases, and 18 bases separated the two germline ends. CDR3 sequence reads: CSATQQGGQGNQPQHF. The CDR3 coding sequence is TGCAGTGCTACACAACAGGGAGGCCAGGGCAATCAGCCCCAGCATTTT.

V gene TRBV20-1 combines with J gene TRBJ2-1, with no clear D. Germline values: CDR1 DFQATT, CDR2 SNEGSKA (reference sequence). Trimming took 3 bases from V and 0 from J, leaving 12 bases between them. This CDR3 region has 15 residues. The CDR3 loop is CSASVALSSYNEQFF. In nucleotides, the CDR3 is TGCAGTGCTAGCGTGGCCCTAAGCTCCTACAATGAGCAGTTCTTC.

The gene calls are TRBV3-1 and TRBJ1-2, with TRBD1 matching 7 bases. Germline CDR1 reads LGHDT; CDR2 reads YNNKEL (reference sequence). J gave up 2 bases and V 3 bases, and 3 bases lay outside the gene matches. The CDR3 extends over 14 amino acids. The CDR3 region has the DNA TGTGCCAGCAGCCACCTGACAGGGAACTATGGCTACACCTTC. This translates into CASSHLTGNYGYTF.

The DNA of the CDR3 is TGCAGTGCTAGGTCGGCAGATAAGAACACTGAAGCTTTCTTT. This codes for CSARSADKNTEAFF. The J gene is TRBJ1-1, the V gene TRBV20-1; D ambiguous. Deletions cut 3 bases from V and 1 base from J, with 12 bases between. CDR1 and CDR2 (germline): DFQATT, SNEGSKA (reference sequence). The CDR3 spans 14 residues.

This clonotype was counted at least ten times. The rearrangement uses TRBV7-9 and TRBJ1-2, with D tentatively TRBD1 (6 bases). The V end lost 6 bases, the J end lost 2 bases, and 13 bases lay between the germline ends. This CDR3 is 14 amino acids long. CDR1 SEHNR and CDR2 FQNEAQ come from the germline V gene (reference sequence). The CDR3 DNA reads as TGTGCCAGCAGGCCTTCGACAGGCAACTATGGCTACACCTTC. It specifies CASRPSTGNYGYTF.

The chain combines TRBV7-9 with TRBJ1-4; no definite D call. This CDR3 spans 14 amino acids. Germline assignment: CDR1 SEHNR and CDR2 FQNEAQ (reference sequence). The ends were cut back, 5 bases at V and 3 bases at J, with 10 bases in the middle. CDR3 sequence reads: CASSPGGSNEKLFF. The CDR3 nucleotides are TGTGCCAGCAGCCCCGGAGGGTCTAATGAAAAACTGTTTTTT.

The chain carries TRBV4-2 and TRBJ2-2; D might be TRBD2 (5 bases). CDR3 length: 18 residues. Between the trimmed V and J ends, which lost 0 bases and 1 base, there was a span of 15 bases. Per germline, CDR1 LGHNA and CDR2 YNFKEQ. The CDR3 region is CASSQDLPHGLNTGELFF. For the CDR3, the DNA is TGTGCCAGCAGCCAAGATTTACCGCACGGACTGAACACCGGGGAGCTGTTTTTT.

The chain recombines TRBV28 with TRBJ2-5; TRBD1 agrees at 8 bases. The CDR3 covers 14 residues. The germline CDR1 and CDR2 sequences are MDHEN and SYDVKM. After removal of 6 bases from V and 4 bases from J, the junction contained 7 bases not matched to a gene. The chain's CDR3 is CASRKQGVGETQYF. CDR3 sequence (DNA): TGTGCCAGCAGGAAACAGGGGGTAGGAGAGACCCAGTACTTC.

The rearrangement uses TRBV5-6 and TRBJ2-2; 12 bases fit TRBD2. CDR3 length equals 18 residues. Per the germline V gene, CDR1 is SGHDT and CDR2 is YYEEEE. V shed 3 bases, J shed 4 bases, and the junction held 10 bases outside the gene matches. The CDR3 bases are TGTGCCAGCAGCTCGGGGACTAGCGGGCCACGCGGCACCGGGGAGCTGTTTTTT. This gives the protein CASSSGTSGPRGTGELFF.

This clonotype was detected a few times. The chain joins TRBV27 to TRBJ2-2, with D uncertain. Trimming removed 4 bases at V and 3 bases at J, with 6 bases between. Germline loops: CDR1 MNHEY, CDR2 SMNVEV (reference sequence). This CDR3 comprises 13 residues. CDR3 in DNA: TGTGCCAGCAGTTACGGATACACCGGGGAGCTGTTTTTT. Protein: CASSYGYTGELFF.

This clonotype was detected a few times. The J gene is TRBJ1-2, the V gene TRBV7-9; tentatively, D is TRBD1 (6 bases). The V gene lost 5 bases and the J gene lost 8 bases, with 21 bases spanning the gap. Germline values: CDR1 SEHNR, CDR2 FQNEAQ (reference sequence). CDR3 size: 15 residues. The CDR3 reads CASSQNITYRDGYTF. In DNA, the CDR3 is TGTGCCAGCAGCCAAAATATCACGTACAGGGACGGCTACACCTTC.

CDR3 nucleotides: TGCGCCAGCAGCTCAGGGATCCAAAGCACAGATACGCAGTATTTT. Residues: CASSSGIQSTDTQYF. The chain combines TRBV5-1 with TRBJ2-3; weak D call: TRBD1 (5 bases). The CDR3 extends over 15 amino acids. Germline CDR1 is SGHRS and CDR2 is YFSETQ. The V and J ends lost 3 bases and 0 bases respectively, with 11 bases between them.

This clonotype was found a few times. The rearrangement uses TRBV16 and TRBJ2-7, with D possibly TRBD1 on 6 matching bases. Germline CDR1 KGHSY, CDR2 FQNENV. CDR3 length equals 17 residues. Trimming took 3 bases from V and 4 from J, leaving 22 bases between them. The CDR3 protein is CASSHPVGRGSSYEQYF. CDR3 sequence (DNA): TGTGCCAGCAGCCACCCCGTGGGCAGGGGCTCCTCGTACGAGCAGTACTTC.

There are a few counts of this clonotype. This rearrangement joins TRBV5-5 to TRBJ1-1; no clear D. Germline CDR1 reads SGHKS; CDR2 reads YYEKEE (reference sequence). The CDR3 totals 16 residues. Trimming pared 0 bases from V and 0 bases from J, leaving 12 bases between. CDR3 coding DNA: TGTGCCAGCAGCTTGGCCTGGTGGAGCTTGAACACTGAAGCTTTCTTT. Residues: CASSLAWWSLNTEAFF.

A few counts support this clonotype. The V and J genes are TRBV18 and TRBJ1-4; D gene unclear. In germline, CDR1 is KGHSH, CDR2 LQKENI. The CDR3 has 21 amino acids. V was shortened by 2 bases and J by 0 bases, with 25 bases between the two germline ends. CDR3 loop: CASSPVISFGRTSATNEKLFF. The CDR3, as DNA: TGTGCCAGCTCACCAGTGATTTCCTTCGGCAGGACCTCCGCAACTAATGAAAAACTGTTTTTT.

This clonotype was counted only a few times. The chain has TRBV9 and TRBJ2-1, with D uncertain. The CDR3 covers 12 residues. Germline CDR1 and CDR2: SGDLS and YYNGEE. V was shortened by 4 bases and J by 6 bases, with 8 bases between the two germline ends. CDR3 sequence reads: CASSLGFNEQFF. For the CDR3, the DNA is TGTGCCAGCAGCTTAGGATTCAATGAGCAGTTCTTC.

The chain's CDR3 is CASSYGQTGPQHF. CDR3 nucleotides: TGTGCCAGCAGCTATGGACAGACAGGCCCCCAGCATTTT. The chain employs TRBV7-9 and TRBJ1-5; possibly TRBD1 for D (6 bases). The CDR3 runs to 13 residues. Germline V lookup: CDR1 SEHNR, CDR2 FQNEAQ (reference sequence). Trimming took off 4 bases at V and 10 bases at J, with 14 bases between the two ends.

This clonotype was seen repeatedly, ten times or more. The CDR3 sequence is CSARVIGPIAGSSYEQYF. The CDR3 coding sequence is TGCAGTGCTAGAGTTATTGGCCCAATAGCGGGAAGCTCCTACGAGCAGTACTTC. The rearrangement uses TRBV20-1 and TRBJ2-7, with TRBD2 matching 8 bases. Germline V gene sequence: CDR1 DFQATT, CDR2 SNEGSKA (reference sequence). The CDR3 sequence is 18 residues long. The V and J ends lost 1 base and 0 bases, in that order; junction bases with no gene match: 14.

The J gene is TRBJ1-1, the V gene TRBV6-1; the D gene is possibly TRBD1 (5 bases). The germline gives CDR1 MNHNS, CDR2 SASEGT. Trimming took 3 bases from V and 9 from J, leaving 14 bases between them. The CDR3 extends over 13 amino acids. Written as DNA, the CDR3 is TGTGCCAGCAGTGAGGGGGAGATCATCAAAGCTTTCTTT. Protein: CASSEGEIIKAFF.

This clonotype was counted ten times or more. The J gene is TRBJ1-1, the V gene TRBV29-1, with a possible D match to TRBD1 (6 bases). This CDR3 contains 15 residues. Germline CDR1 reads SQVTM; CDR2 reads ANQGSEA. V lost 6 bases and J 4 bases, leaving 21 bases between the germline ends. The CDR3 here is CSVPSRGARGTEAFF. The DNA of the CDR3 is TGCAGCGTCCCAAGCAGGGGAGCCAGGGGCACTGAAGCTTTCTTT. Combining the CDR3 with reference TRBV29-1 and TRBJ1-1 gives the whole variable domain SAVISQKPSRDICQRGTSLTIQCQVDSQVTMMFWYRQQPGQSLTLIATANQGSEATYESGFVIDKFPISRPNLTFSTLTVSNMSPEDSSIYLCSVPSRGARGTEAFFGQGTRLTVV.

This clonotype occurred a few times. The chain joins TRBV25-1 to TRBJ2-7; 12 positions match TRBD1. Trimming removed 4 bases from V and 1 base from J; junction bases left unmatched: 14. The CDR3 spans 19 residues. Germline-derived CDR1 and CDR2 are MGHDK and SYGVNS. DNA of the CDR3: TGTGCCAGCAGTGTAGGCTGGGGACAGGGGGCTGGGGGTTCCTACGAGCAGTACTTC. Its translation: CASSVGWGQGAGGSYEQYF.

This clonotype was recorded at least ten times. This chain joins TRBV13 and TRBJ2-1, with D possibly TRBD1 on 7 matching bases. Trimming pared 4 bases from V and 9 bases from J, leaving 19 bases between. This CDR3 comprises 15 residues. Germline V CDR1 and CDR2: PRHDT, FYEKMQ (reference sequence). CDR3 amino acids: CASSSLGQGGSEQFF. DNA for the CDR3: TGTGCCAGCAGCTCCCTGGGGCAGGGGGGAAGTGAGCAGTTCTTC.

This clonotype came up a few times. J is TRBJ1-2 and V is TRBV28; 9 bases match TRBD1. Germline CDR1 and CDR2: MDHEN and SYDVKM. V was pared by 7 bases and J by 7 bases, with 10 bases of the junction left unmatched. The CDR3 is 14 amino acids. CDR3 nucleotides: TGTGCCAGCACTATAACAGGGGGCGTCCCTGGCTACACCTTC. Translation: CASTITGGVPGYTF.

The rearrangement uses TRBV10-3 and TRBJ2-7, with D perhaps assigned TRBD1 or TRBD2 (5 bases each). The V end was cut by 2 bases, the J end by 3 bases, with 14 bases between. The germline V gene has CDR1 ENHRY and CDR2 SYGVKD. This CDR3 has 15 amino acids. As DNA, the CDR3 is TGTGCCATCAGTGAGGGGCAAGGGACCAACTACGAGCAGTACTTC. This codes for CAISEGQGTNYEQYF.

This clonotype was picked up a small number of times. The V and J genes are TRBV5-1 and TRBJ2-5; D is tentatively TRBD1 or TRBD2 (5 bases each). V lost 5 bases to trimming and J lost 4 bases, with 21 bases between them. Germline CDR1 reads SGHRS; CDR2 reads YFSETQ. The CDR3 consists of 16 residues. Here the CDR3 DNA reads TGCGCCAGCAGACACGGAACAGGCGGGTTACGAGAGACCCAGTACTTC. Translation gives CASRHGTGGLRETQYF.

This clonotype has at least ten counts. In DNA, the CDR3 is TGTGCCTGGAGTCTTATCCGAGACACTGAAGCTTTCTTT. It specifies CAWSLIRDTEAFF. V is TRBV30 and J is TRBJ1-1; D unresolved. Trimming took 2 bases from V and 3 from J, leaving 10 bases between them. The germline gives CDR1 GTSNPN, CDR2 SVGIG (reference sequence). The CDR3 has 13 residues.

The genes are TRBV20-1 and TRBJ2-3, with TRBD2 matching 9 bases. V was pared by 0 bases and J by 2 bases, with 6 bases of the junction left unmatched. Germline V CDR1 and CDR2: DFQATT, SNEGSKA (reference sequence). The CDR3 runs 16 residues. This CDR3 is CSARDQAGGITDTQYF. DNA for the CDR3: TGCAGTGCTAGAGATCAAGCGGGAGGAATCACAGATACGCAGTATTTT.

The rearrangement joins TRBV29-1 to TRBJ1-1; no clear D. From germline, CDR1 is SQVTM and CDR2 ANQGSEA. V was shortened by 2 bases and J by 3 bases, with 13 bases between the two germline ends. The CDR3 extends over 14 amino acids. DNA of the CDR3: TGCAGCGTTGAATTGAAGTATGGGGACACTGAAGCTTTCTTT. This sequence encodes CSVELKYGDTEAFF.

The chain is built from TRBV7-6 and TRBJ2-2; 8 bases are shared with TRBD1. The CDR3 runs 16 residues. The germline gives CDR1 SGHVS, CDR2 FNYEAQ. Trimming removed 5 bases from V and 5 bases from J; junction bases left unmatched: 10. This chain's CDR3 is CASSPEDRARTGELFF. The CDR3 bases are TGTGCCAGCAGCCCCGAGGACAGGGCGAGGACCGGGGAGCTGTTTTTT.

This clonotype was counted a few times. V gene TRBV7-6 combines with J gene TRBJ2-3; 12 bases line up with TRBD2. Trimming cost V 5 bases and J 3 bases; bases outside gene matches: 6. The length of the CDR3 is 16 residues. CDR1 is SGHVS, CDR2 FNYEAQ, per germline. The CDR3 here is CASSGRTSGITDTQYF. Here the CDR3 DNA reads TGTGCCAGCAGCGGCAGGACTAGCGGGATAACAGATACGCAGTATTTT.

The gene calls are TRBV10-3 and TRBJ2-4, with unresolved D. V was clipped by 3 bases and J by 6 bases, with 9 bases between them. The germline CDR1 and CDR2 sequences are ENHRY and SYGVKD. The CDR3 length is 13 residues. CDR3 sequence (DNA): TGTGCCATCAGTGACTCGCCTGGAAACATTCAGTACTTC. Translated, it gives CAISDSPGNIQYF.

The gene calls are TRBV7-6 and TRBJ2-7; TRBD2 matches 11 bases. The CDR3 has 15 residues. From germline, CDR1 is SGHVS and CDR2 FNYEAQ. With V trimmed by 5 bases and J by 0 bases, 3 bases remained unmatched. CDR3 bases: TGTGCCAGCAGCCTAACTAGCGGGAGCTCCTACGAGCAGTACTTC. Amino acids: CASSLTSGSSYEQYF.